Here is one T cell receptor beta chain with its context. The antigen is unknown. An end of the junction differs from the germline gene, which may be a read error. This sample was taken from a study of T cell repertoires in cytomegalovirus infection. Study background: A matching HLA type, together with CMV infection, was signaled by public TCR beta signatures. Points from the study as a whole: Predominance within the ex vivo response was attributable to HLA-C-restricted CMV-specific TCR beta clonotypes.

TCRdb reprocessed the reads via MiXCR and lists one record per CDR3 protein. The table includes about 890,000 distinct CDR3 sequences, under 40% detected once. Sequenced material: cultured CD8+ T cells from PBMCs, taken from culture after CMV antigen stimulation. This receptor was obtained from a human donor in good health (CMV status not recorded). Some clones in this sample may be carry-over from other donors' samples.

CDR3 region: CACRFGGGGPTDTQYF. The CDR3 bases are TGTGCCTGCCGTTTCGGGGGTGGGGGGCCCACAGACACGCAGTATTTT. The V gene is TRBV12-3 or TRBV12-4, the J gene TRBJ2-3, with D tentatively TRBD1 or TRBD2 (6 bases each). The CDR3 contains 16 residues.